The clone carrying this T cell receptor beta chain came up many times. This entry is derived from a study of CD8 T cells in ankylosing spondylitis. V lost 4 bases to trimming and J lost 6 bases, with 13 bases between them. This CDR3 is 13 amino acids long. The V gene's germline CDR1 is SQVTM and CDR2 ANQGSEA. TCRdb passed the 5' RACE reads through MiXCR, listing each CDR3 protein once. The sample lists roughly 240,000 distinct CDR3 sequences; 8% to 10% were seen once. This TCR derives from a female donor with ankylosing spondylitis or in good health (not recorded which). The sequencing input was blood, either unsorted or a sorted T cell fraction (not recorded which). The chain employs TRBV29-1 and TRBJ2-1; possibly TRBD1 for D (5 bases). In DNA, the CDR3 is TGCAGCGTTGGACAGAGTAATCGCAATGAGCAGTTCTTC. It yields the protein CSVGQSNRNEQFF.